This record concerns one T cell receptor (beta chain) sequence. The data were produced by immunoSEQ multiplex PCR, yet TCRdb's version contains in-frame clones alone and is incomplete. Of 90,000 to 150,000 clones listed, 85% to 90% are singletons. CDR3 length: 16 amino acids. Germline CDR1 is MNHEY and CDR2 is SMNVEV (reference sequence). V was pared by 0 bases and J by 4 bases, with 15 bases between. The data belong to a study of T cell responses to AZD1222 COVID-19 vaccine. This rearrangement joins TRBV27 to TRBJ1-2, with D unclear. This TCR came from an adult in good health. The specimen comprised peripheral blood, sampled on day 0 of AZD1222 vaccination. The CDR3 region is CASSLSSGEFSYGYTF. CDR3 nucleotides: TGTGCCAGCAGTTTATCGTCCGGGGAATTCAGCTATGGCTACACCTTC.